Sequencing of this TCR beta chain was carried out in a study of T cell responses to AZD1222 COVID-19 vaccine. This table comes from immunoSEQ multiplex PCR, and its TCRdb copy is limited to in-frame clones, with some not included. The table records some 120,000 clones, about 88% of them present only once. General study points: Sampling captured repertoires only after the peak T cell response. Distributed over spike, vaccine-associated CD4 TCRs predominated at 160-218 and 743-854.

This clone was seen once. The antigen remains unidentified. The ends lost 6 bases at V and 3 bases at J; junction bases unmatched: 7. This CDR3 region has 15 residues. Germline V gene lookup returns CDR1 LNHNV and CDR2 YYDKDF (reference sequence). Timing groups of about 4 and about 12 weeks for second doses were pooled. Sequencing used peripheral blood, obtained 28 days after the second AZD1222 dose. This chain links TRBV15 with TRBJ1-1; 10 bases are a match to TRBD1. The TCR comes from an adult who received the AZD1222 COVID-19 vaccine. CDR3 protein: CATSIPGTGDTEAFF. The DNA of the CDR3 is TGTGCCACCAGTATACCCGGGACAGGGGACACTGAAGCTTTCTTT.